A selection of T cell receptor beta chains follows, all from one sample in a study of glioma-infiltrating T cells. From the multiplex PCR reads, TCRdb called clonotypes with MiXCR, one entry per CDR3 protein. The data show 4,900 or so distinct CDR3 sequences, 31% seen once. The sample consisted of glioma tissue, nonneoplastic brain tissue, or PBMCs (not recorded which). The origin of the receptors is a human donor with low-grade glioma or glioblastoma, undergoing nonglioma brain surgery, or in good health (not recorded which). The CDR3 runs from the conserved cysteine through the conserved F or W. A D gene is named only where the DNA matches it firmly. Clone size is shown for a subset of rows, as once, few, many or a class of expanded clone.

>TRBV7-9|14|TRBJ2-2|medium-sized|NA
CASSLLGNTGELFF
TGTGCCAGCAGCTTATTGGGGAACACCGGGGAGCTGTTTTTT
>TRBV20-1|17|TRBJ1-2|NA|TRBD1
CSAQYAGQGISNYGYTF
TGCAGTGCCCAATACGCGGGACAGGGGATAAGCAACTATGGCTACACCTTC
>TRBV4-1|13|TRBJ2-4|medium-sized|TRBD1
CASSLGTGDIQYF
TGCGCCAGCAGCCTTGGGACAGGGGACATTCAGTACTTC
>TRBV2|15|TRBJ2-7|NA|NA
CASSKVESITYEQYF
TGTGCCAGCAGTAAAGTAGAAAGTATTACCTACGAGCAGTATTTC
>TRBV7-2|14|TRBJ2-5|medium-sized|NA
CASSSWTGQETQYF
TGTGCCAGCAGCTCTTGGACTGGACAAGAGACCCAGTACTTC
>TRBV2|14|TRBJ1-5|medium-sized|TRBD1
CASRDRAAHQPQHF
TGTGCCAGCAGAGACAGGGCCGCTCATCAGCCCCAGCATTTT
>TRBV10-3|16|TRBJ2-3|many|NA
CAIRDVLGAFGDTQYF
TGTGCCATCAGAGACGTACTCGGGGCGTTTGGCGATACGCAGTATTTT
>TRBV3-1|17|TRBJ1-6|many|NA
CASSQEMESSYNSPLHF
TGTGCCAGCAGCCAAGAAATGGAGAGCTCCTATAATTCACCCCTCCACTTT
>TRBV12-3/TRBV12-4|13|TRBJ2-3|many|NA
CASSLLPGDTQYF
TGTGCCAGCAGTTTACTCCCGGGGGATACGCAGTATTTT
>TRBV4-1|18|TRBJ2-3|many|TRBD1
CASSQRNLDRGGTDTQYF
TGCGCCAGCAGCCAAAGGAACCTGGACAGGGGTGGCACAGATACGCAGTATTTT
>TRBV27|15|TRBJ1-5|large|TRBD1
CASSSGTATNQPQHF
TGTGCCAGCAGTTCAGGGACAGCTACCAATCAGCCCCAGCATTTT
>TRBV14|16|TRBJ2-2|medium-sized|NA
CASSHSRDFNTGELFF
TGTGCCAGCAGCCACAGCCGTGACTTCAACACCGGGGAGCTGTTTTTT
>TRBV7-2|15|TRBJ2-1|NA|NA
CASSLGYPSYNKQFF
TGTGCTAGCAGCTTGGGCTATCCCTCCTACAATAAGCAGTTCTTC
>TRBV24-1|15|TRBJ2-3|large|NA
CATSDSKTLEDTQYF
TGTGCCACCAGTGATTCCAAGACTCTTGAAGATACGCAGTATTTT
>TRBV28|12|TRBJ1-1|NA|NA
CASSTIDTEAFF
TGTGCTAGCAGTACGATTGACACTGAAGCTTTCTTT
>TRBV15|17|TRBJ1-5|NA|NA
CATRRDFRTLVVQPQHF
TGTGCCACCAGAAGAGATTTCAGGACGCTCGTGGTACAGCCCCAGCATTTT
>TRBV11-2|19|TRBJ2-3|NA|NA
CASSLGLGFRRGGTDTQYF
TGTGCCAGCAGCTTAGGGTTGGGGTTCCGAAGGGGCGGGACAGATACGCAGTATTTT
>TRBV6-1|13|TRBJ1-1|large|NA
CASRGTMNTEAFF
TGTGCCAGCAGAGGGACAATGAACACTGAAGCTTTCTTT
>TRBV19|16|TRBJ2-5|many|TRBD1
CASSITGTGGKETQYF
TGTGCCAGTAGTATAACAGGGACAGGGGGCAAAGAGACCCAGTACTTC
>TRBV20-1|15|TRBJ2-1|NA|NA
CSVHETGLPYNEQFF
TGCAGTGTCCATGAAACAGGCCTACCCTACAATGAGCAGTTCTTC
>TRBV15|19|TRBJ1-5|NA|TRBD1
CATIPPECGQVHINQPHHF
TGTGCCACCATCCCACCCGAGTGTGGACAGGTCCATATCAATCAGCCCCATCATTTT
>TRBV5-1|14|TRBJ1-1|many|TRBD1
CASKNTGGNTEAFF
TGCGCCAGCAAAAATACAGGGGGGAACACTGAAGCTTTCTTT
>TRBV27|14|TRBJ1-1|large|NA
CASSGIRSNTEAFF
TGTGCCAGCAGTGGCATCCGGTCGAACACTGAAGCTTTCTTT
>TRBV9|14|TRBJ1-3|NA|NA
CASSVGTIGNTIYF
TGTGCCAGCAGCGTAGGGACGATTGGAAACACCATATATTTT
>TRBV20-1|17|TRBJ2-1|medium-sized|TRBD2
CSARDPSGGASYNEQFF
TGCAGTGCTAGAGATCCCAGCGGGGGGGCCTCCTACAATGAGCAGTTCTTC
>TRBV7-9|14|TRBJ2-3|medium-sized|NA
CASSLPIDGDTQYF
TGTGCCAGCAGCTTACCAATCGACGGCGATACGCAGTATTTT
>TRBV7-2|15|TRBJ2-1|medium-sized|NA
CASSLGVSSYNEQFF
TGTGCCAGCAGCTTAGGGGTCAGCTCCTACAATGAGCAGTTCTTC
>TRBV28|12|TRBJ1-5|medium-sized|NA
CASSSPTQPQHF
TGTGCCAGCAGTTCCCCGACACAGCCCCAGCATTTT
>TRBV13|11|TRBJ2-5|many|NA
CASSLVETQYF
TGTGCCAGCAGCTTAGTTGAGACCCAGTACTTC
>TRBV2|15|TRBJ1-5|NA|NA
CASSLEVESNQPQHF
TGTGCCAGCAGCTTGGAAGTGGAGAGCAATCAGCCCCAGCATTTT
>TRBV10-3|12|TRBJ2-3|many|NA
CAISARRDTQYF
TGTGCCATCAGTGCGCGACGAGATACGCAGTATTTT
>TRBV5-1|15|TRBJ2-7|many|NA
CASSSYLGTDYEQYF
TGCGCCAGCAGCTCATACCTAGGGACCGACTACGAGCAGTACTTC
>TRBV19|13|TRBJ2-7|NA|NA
CATSFSGTYKKYF
TGTGCGACCTCCTTTAGCGGTACCTACAAGAAGTACTTC
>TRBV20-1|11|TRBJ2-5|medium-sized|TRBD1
CSARTGETQYF
TGCAGTGCTCGGACAGGGGAGACCCAGTACTTC
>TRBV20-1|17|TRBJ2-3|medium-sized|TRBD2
CSARVLKTSGASDTQYF
TGCAGTGCTAGAGTACTCAAAACTAGCGGTGCTTCAGATACGCAGTATTTT
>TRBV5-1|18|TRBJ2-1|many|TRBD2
CASSSSGTSGGTYNEQFF
TGCGCCAGCAGCTCCTCCGGGACTAGCGGGGGGACCTACAATGAGCAGTTCTTC
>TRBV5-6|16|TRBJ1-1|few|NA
CASSGQGLLMNTEAFF
TGTGCCAGCAGCGGCCAGGGGCTCCTTATGAACACTGAAGCTTTCTTT
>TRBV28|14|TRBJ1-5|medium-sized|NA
CASKLTGKNQPQHF
TGTGCCAGCAAACTGACAGGTAAAAATCAGCCCCAGCATTTT
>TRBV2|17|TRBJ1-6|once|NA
CASSPVSPDSYNSPIHF
TGTGCCAGCAGTCCCGTCTCCCCTGACTCCTATAATTCACCCATCCACTTT
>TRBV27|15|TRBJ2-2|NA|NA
CASSFRKGGDGELFF
TGTGCCAGCAGTTTTCGGAAGGGTGGTGACGGGGAGCTGTTTTTT
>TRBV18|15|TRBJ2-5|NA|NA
CASSPATTYVDTQYF
TGTGCCAGCTCACCAGCGACGACCTACGTAGACACCCAGTACTTC
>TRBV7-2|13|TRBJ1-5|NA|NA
CASSSKPGQPQHF
TGTGCCAGCAGCTCCAAGCCAGGACAGCCCCAGCATTTT
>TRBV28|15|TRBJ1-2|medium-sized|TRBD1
CASSSRTGGNYGYTF
TGTGCCAGCAGTTCCCGGACAGGGGGGAACTATGGCTACACCTTC
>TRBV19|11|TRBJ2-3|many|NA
CASSQTDTQYF
TGTGCCAGTAGTCAGACAGATACGCAGTATTTT
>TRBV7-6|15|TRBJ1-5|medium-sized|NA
CASSLAGQSNQPQHF
TGTGCCAGCAGCTTAGCAGGACAGTCAAATCAGCCCCAGCATTTT
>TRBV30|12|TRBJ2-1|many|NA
CAWSIPANEQFF
TGTGCCTGGAGTATTCCAGCGAATGAGCAGTTCTTC
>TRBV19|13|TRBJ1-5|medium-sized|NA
CASSIAGGQPQHF
TGTGCCAGTAGTATAGCCGGGGGCCAGCCCCAGCATTTT